The 27 T cell receptor beta chains below come from one sample, sequenced in a study of T cell responses to AZD1222 COVID-19 vaccine. The repertoire was sequenced with immunoSEQ multiplex PCR; TCRdb's copy has only in-frame clones and lacks some. The sample holds 75,000 or so clones, 85% to 95% seen once. The sequenced sample was peripheral blood, obtained 28 days after the second AZD1222 dose. The source of these receptors is an adult who received the AZD1222 COVID-19 vaccine.

The chain carries TRBV11-2 and TRBJ1-2, with 8 bases aligning to TRBD1. V lost 5 bases to trimming and J lost 2 bases; unmatched junction nucleotides: 4. Looked up from germline, CDR1 is SGHAT and CDR2 is FQNNGV. The CDR3 has 14 amino acids. The CDR3 spells CASSRTGPNYGYTF. CDR3 DNA sequence: TGTGCCAGCAGCAGGACAGGGCCAAACTATGGCTACACCTTC.

The chain joins TRBV14 to TRBJ1-3; possible D gene TRBD1, 5 bases. This CDR3 spans 12 amino acids. CDR1 and CDR2 from the germline V gene are SGHDN and FVKESK. V was shortened by 5 bases and J by 9 bases, with 11 bases between the two germline ends. The CDR3 DNA is TGTGCCAGCAGCGTGGGGGGGACCACCATATATTTT. This encodes CASSVGGTTIYF. The whole variable domain, filled in from reference TRBV14 and TRBJ1-3, reads EAGVTQFPSHSVIEKGQTVTLRCDPISGHDNLYWYRRVMGKEIKFLLHFVKESKQDESGMPNNRFLAERTGGTYSTLKVQPAELEDSGVYFCASSVGGTTIYFGEGSWLTVV.

This rearrangement joins TRBV2 to TRBJ1-1; possibly TRBD1 for D (5 bases). CDR1 is SNHLY and CDR2 is FYNNEI in the germline V gene. This CDR3 spans 15 amino acids. Trimming removed 1 base from V and 4 bases from J, with 13 bases in between. CDR3 in amino acids: CASSEEPGWGTEAFF. Here the CDR3 DNA reads TGTGCCAGCAGTGAAGAGCCAGGGTGGGGCACTGAAGCTTTCTTT.

This rearrangement joins TRBV5-4 to TRBJ2-7, with a weak D call TRBD1 (6 bases). Germline CDR1 SGHNT, CDR2 YYREEE (reference sequence). The CDR3 has 14 residues. V lost 4 bases and J 4 bases, leaving 15 bases between the germline ends. This CDR3 is CASSQQGSRYEQYF. The CDR3 DNA reads as TGTGCCAGCAGCCAACAGGGCAGTCGGTACGAGCAGTACTTC.

The chain links TRBV30 to TRBJ2-7; D remains unclear. V was clipped by 0 bases and J by 7 bases, with 13 bases between them. The length of the CDR3 is 13 residues. Germline loops: CDR1 GTSNPN, CDR2 SVGIG (reference sequence). The CDR3 loop reads CAWSVGLSGEQYF. In DNA form, the CDR3 reads TGTGCCTGGAGTGTAGGCCTCTCTGGGGAGCAGTACTTC.

The rearrangement uses TRBV5-6 and TRBJ1-6; D gene uncertain. Germline CDR1 reads SGHDT; CDR2 reads YYEEEE. The V gene lost 2 bases and the J gene lost 9 bases, with 18 bases spanning the gap. The CDR3 runs 16 residues. The CDR3 protein is CASSFRPIPVGSPLHF. The CDR3 DNA reads as TGTGCCAGCAGCTTTCGGCCAATCCCTGTAGGTTCACCCCTCCACTTT.

V gene TRBV9 combines with J gene TRBJ2-1, with a weak D call TRBD2 (6 bases). The V end lost 3 bases, the J end lost 3 bases, and 7 bases lay between the germline ends. CDR1 is SGDLS, CDR2 YYNGEE, per germline. The CDR3 is 13 amino acids. CDR3 bases: TGTGCCAGCAGCGGGGGACTCTACAATGAGCAGTTCTTC. Its protein product is CASSGGLYNEQFF.

V is TRBV28 and J is TRBJ2-7; 7 nucleotides align to TRBD1. V trimming: 3 bases; J trimming: 10 bases; junction bases outside the gene matches: 6. There are 12 residues in the CDR3. Germline CDR1 is MDHEN and CDR2 is SYDVKM. CDR3 DNA: TGTGCCAGCAGTTTTGGGACAGAGTATCAGTACTTC. Residues: CASSFGTEYQYF.

The chain uses TRBV3-1 (or the pseudogene TRBV3-2) and TRBJ1-1, with unresolved D. The germline V gene encodes CDR1 LGHDT and CDR2 YNNKEL (reference sequence). The CDR3 is 12 amino acids. Trimming removed 1 base from V and 5 bases from J, with 5 bases in between. The CDR3 sequence is CASSQVGTEAFF. CDR3 in DNA: TGTGCCAGCAGCCAAGTTGGAACTGAAGCTTTCTTT.

The CDR3 DNA is TGTGCCAGCTCCCCGGATGGGGGGGCGCATAATTCACCCCTCCACTTT. It encodes CASSPDGGAHNSPLHF. The gene calls are TRBV9 and TRBJ1-6; a possible D gene is TRBD1 (6 bases). From germline, CDR1 is SGDLS and CDR2 YYNGEE. CDR3 length equals 16 residues. Between the trimmed V and J ends, which lost 7 bases and 5 bases, there was a span of 19 bases.

The chain couples TRBV2 to TRBJ2-5; 9 nucleotides align to TRBD1. With V trimmed by 3 bases and J by 7 bases, 9 bases remained unmatched. CDR1 and CDR2 (germline): SNHLY, FYNNEI. The CDR3 consists of 15 residues. The CDR3 bases are TGTGCCAGCAGTGACGGACAGGGGACCCGTGGGACCCAGTACTTC. It encodes CASSDGQGTRGTQYF.

This rearrangement joins TRBV6-5 to TRBJ2-2, with 8 bases fitting TRBD1. Germline loops: CDR1 MNHEY, CDR2 SVGAGI. The V segment lost 6 bases and the J segment 5 bases; nucleotides outside the gene matches: 2. There are 13 residues in the CDR3. For the CDR3, the DNA is TGTGCCAGCAGAAGGACAGGGACCGGGGAGCTGTTTTTT. Its translation is CASRRTGTGELFF.

J is TRBJ1-6 and V is TRBV28; D uncertain. Germline CDR1 reads MDHEN; CDR2 reads SYDVKM. The CDR3 has 14 amino acids. Between the trimmed V and J ends, which lost 6 bases and 6 bases, there was a span of 12 bases. DNA for the CDR3: TGTGCCAGCAGCTCATGGGGTGGTAATTCACCCCTCCACTTT. Amino acid sequence: CASSSWGGNSPLHF.

The rearrangement joins TRBV11-3 to TRBJ1-3, with no clear D. The germline V gene encodes CDR1 SGHNT and CDR2 YENEEA. The CDR3 has 13 residues. V was cut by 0 bases and J by 4 bases, with 4 bases left in between. The CDR3 DNA sequence: TGTGCCAGCAGCTTAGATCTCGGAAACACCATATATTTT. Translated: CASSLDLGNTIYF. The full variable domain, completed using reference TRBV11-3 and TRBJ1-3, is EAGVVQSPRYKIIEKKQPVAFWCNPISGHNTLYWYLQNLGQGPELLIRYENEEAVDDSQLPKDRFSAERLKGVDSTLKIQPAELGDSAVYLCASSLDLGNTIYFGEGSWLTVV.

This chain joins TRBV5-6 and TRBJ2-7, with TRBD1 as a possible D gene (5 bases). Trimming took off 1 base at V and 7 bases at J, with 15 bases between the two ends. The CDR3 runs 14 residues. The V gene's germline CDR1 is SGHDT and CDR2 YYEEEE. The CDR3 spells CASSLNRPDLEQYF. CDR3 nucleotide sequence: TGTGCCAGCAGCTTGAACAGGCCGGATTTGGAGCAGTACTTC.

The chain is built from TRBV28 and TRBJ2-7, with 8 bases matching TRBD2. The CDR3 runs to 15 residues. Germline V gene data show CDR1 as MDHEN and CDR2 as SYDVKM. After removal of 2 bases from V and 2 bases from J, the junction contained 5 bases not matched to a gene. The CDR3 nucleotides read TGTGCCAGCAGTTTACTAGCGGGCTCTACCTACGAGCAGTACTTC. Encoded protein: CASSLLAGSTYEQYF.

The chain joins TRBV7-9 to TRBJ1-5; D uncertain. This CDR3 has 13 amino acids. Trimming pared 6 bases from V and 5 bases from J, leaving 11 bases between. The germline gives CDR1 SEHNR, CDR2 FQNEAQ (reference sequence). CDR3: CASSFDWDQPQHF. In DNA, the CDR3 is TGTGCCAGCAGTTTCGACTGGGATCAGCCCCAGCATTTT.

V gene TRBV7-9 combines with J gene TRBJ1-4; 10 nucleotides match TRBD1. The CDR3 has 14 amino acids. Germline V lookup: CDR1 SEHNR, CDR2 FQNEAQ (reference sequence). J was trimmed by 6 bases and V by 4 bases; bases with no gene match: 2. In DNA form, the CDR3 reads TGTGCCAGCAGCTCCGGGACAGGGGATGAAAAACTGTTTTTT. Translated, it gives CASSSGTGDEKLFF.

This sequence joins TRBV5-1 and TRBJ1-3; D gene ambiguous. V was trimmed by 1 base and J by 2 bases, leaving 16 bases between them. Per the germline V gene, CDR1 is SGHRS and CDR2 is YFSETQ. There are 17 residues in the CDR3. The CDR3 DNA follows: TGCGCCAGCAGCTTGACCCCCGAGGGAGGCCCTGGAAACACCATATATTTT. Protein sequence: CASSLTPEGGPGNTIYF.

The chain is built from TRBV9 and TRBJ2-7; no definite D call. The CDR3 is 13 residues long. Trimming left V 4 bases short and J 1 base short, with 9 bases between. CDR1 is SGDLS and CDR2 is YYNGEE in the germline V gene. In DNA form, the CDR3 reads TGTGCCAGCAGCCGCGGTTGGTCCTACGAGCAGTACTTC. It encodes CASSRGWSYEQYF.

This clone was seen more than once but under ten times. V is TRBV28 and J is TRBJ1-1, with unresolved D. Trimming removed 5 bases from V and 5 bases from J, with 6 bases in between. Germline loops: CDR1 MDHEN, CDR2 SYDVKM. The CDR3 length is 11 residues. CDR3: CASSIGTEAFF. The CDR3 nucleotides read TGTGCCAGCAGTATAGGGACTGAAGCTTTCTTT.

J is TRBJ2-7 and V is TRBV5-4; 7 bases are shared with TRBD2. Looked up from germline, CDR1 is SGHNT and CDR2 is YYREEE (reference sequence). V lost 4 bases, J lost 2 bases, and 9 bases stayed unmatched. CDR3 size: 15 residues. The CDR3 here is CASSPPQRGTYEQYF. The CDR3 nucleotides are TGTGCCAGCAGCCCCCCTCAGCGGGGTACCTACGAGCAGTACTTC.

The chain employs TRBV10-1 and TRBJ2-1, with 10 nucleotides matching TRBD2. The ends lost 7 bases at V and 8 bases at J; junction bases unmatched: 8. Germline assignment: CDR1 WNHNN and CDR2 SYGVQD (reference sequence). This CDR3 has 14 residues. For the CDR3, the DNA is TGCGCCAGCAAGCGGAGCGGGAGGGAACATGAGCAGTTCTTC. Residues: CASKRSGREHEQFF.

DNA of the CDR3: TGCGCCAGCAGCCAGGACCCTGGGATGGAACAGTTCTTC. Translating gives CASSQDPGMEQFF. The rearrangement uses TRBV4-1 and TRBJ2-1; D not resolved. The CDR3 sequence is 13 residues long. Germline values: CDR1 MGHRA, CDR2 YSYEKL. Trimming removed 3 bases at V and 13 bases at J, with 16 bases between.

This chain uses TRBV19 with TRBJ1-6, with D hard to call. The ends were cut back, 5 bases at V and 3 bases at J, with 5 bases in the middle. Germline values: CDR1 LNHDA, CDR2 SQIVND (reference sequence). The CDR3 is 13 amino acids. The CDR3 coding sequence is TGTGCCAGTAGTCGCGGCTATAATTCACCCCTCCACTTT. It codes for CASSRGYNSPLHF. Full variable domain (outside the CDR3, taken from reference TRBV19 and TRBJ1-6): DGGITQSPKYLFRKEGQNVTLSCEQNLNHDAMYWYRQDPGQGLRLIYYSQIVNDFQKGDIAEGYSVSREKKESFPLTVTSAQKNPTAFYLCASSRGYNSPLHFGNGTRLTVT.

The chain joins TRBV7-9 to TRBJ1-5, with D uncertain. The V end lost 5 bases, the J end lost 0 bases, and 11 bases lay between the germline ends. The V gene's germline CDR1 is SEHNR and CDR2 FQNEAQ (reference sequence). The CDR3 is made up of 15 amino acids. The DNA for the CDR3 is TGTGCCAGCAGCCGCGGGTCAGATAGCAATCAGCCCCAGCATTTT. Translation: CASSRGSDSNQPQHF.

The V and J genes are TRBV2 and TRBJ2-1; D is perhaps TRBD2 (7 bases). Between the trimmed V and J ends, which lost 3 bases and 6 bases, there was a span of 27 bases. This CDR3 comprises 19 residues. The germline V gene encodes CDR1 SNHLY and CDR2 FYNNEI. CDR3 DNA sequence: TGTGCCAGCAGTGACGAAGGGGGGACGGGGACTAAGGATCCCAATGAGCAGTTCTTC. Its translation is CASSDEGGTGTKDPNEQFF.